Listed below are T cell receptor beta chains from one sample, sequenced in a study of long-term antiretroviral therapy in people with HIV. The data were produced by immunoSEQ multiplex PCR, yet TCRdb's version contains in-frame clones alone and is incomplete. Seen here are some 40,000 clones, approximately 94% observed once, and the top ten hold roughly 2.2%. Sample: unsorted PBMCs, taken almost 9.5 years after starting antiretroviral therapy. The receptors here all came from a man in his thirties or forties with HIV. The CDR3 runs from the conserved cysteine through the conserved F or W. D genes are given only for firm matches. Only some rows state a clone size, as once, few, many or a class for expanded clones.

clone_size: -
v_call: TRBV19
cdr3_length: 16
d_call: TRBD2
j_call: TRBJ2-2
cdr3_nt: TGTGCCAGTATGGTCAAGCGGGGGATAAACACCGGGGAGCTGTTTTTT
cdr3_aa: CASMVKRGINTGELFF

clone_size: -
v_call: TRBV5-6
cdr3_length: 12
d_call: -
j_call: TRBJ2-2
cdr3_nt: TGTGCCAGCAGCGCAGACCCAGTGGAGCTGTTTTTT
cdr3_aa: CASSADPVELFF

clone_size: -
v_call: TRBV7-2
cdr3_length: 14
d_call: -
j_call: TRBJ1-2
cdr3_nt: TGTGCCAGCAGCTCCGAAAAGAGTAACTATGGCTACACCTTC
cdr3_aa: CASSSEKSNYGYTF

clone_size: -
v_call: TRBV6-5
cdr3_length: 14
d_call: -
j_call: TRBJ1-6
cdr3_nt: TGTGCCAGCAGCACTTCCTCCTATAATTCACCCCTCCACTTT
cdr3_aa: CASSTSSYNSPLHF

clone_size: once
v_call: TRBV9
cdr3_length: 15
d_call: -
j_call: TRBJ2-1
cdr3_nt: TGTGCCAGCAGCGCAGATACCGGGCCAACTAATGAGCAGTTCTTC
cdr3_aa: CASSADTGPTNEQFF

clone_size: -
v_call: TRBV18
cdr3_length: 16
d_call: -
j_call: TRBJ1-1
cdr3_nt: TGTGCCAGCTCACTGACCGCCCTGGGCGTGAACACTGAAGCTTTCTTT
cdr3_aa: CASSLTALGVNTEAFF

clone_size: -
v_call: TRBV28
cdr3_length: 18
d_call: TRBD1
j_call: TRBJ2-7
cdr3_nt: TGTGCCAGCAGTCCATCTATCCCGTCCGGGACAGGGGGCTACGAGCAGTACTTC
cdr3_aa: CASSPSIPSGTGGYEQYF

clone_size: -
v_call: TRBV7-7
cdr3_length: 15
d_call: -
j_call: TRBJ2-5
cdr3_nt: TGTGCTAGCAGCTTAGCTTGGCAGGCCCAAGAGACCCAGTACTTC
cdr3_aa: CASSLAWQAQETQYF

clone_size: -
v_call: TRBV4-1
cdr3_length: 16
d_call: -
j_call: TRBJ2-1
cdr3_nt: TGCGCCAGCAGCCAAGATGAAGAGGGATACTACAATGAGCAGTTCTTC
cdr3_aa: CASSQDEEGYYNEQFF

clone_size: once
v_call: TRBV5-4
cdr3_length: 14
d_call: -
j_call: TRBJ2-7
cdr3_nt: TGTGCCAGCAGCTTGGGGGGCGGGAACTACGAGCAGTACTTC
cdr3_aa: CASSLGGGNYEQYF

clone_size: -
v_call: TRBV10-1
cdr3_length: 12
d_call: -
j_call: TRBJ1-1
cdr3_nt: TGCGCCAGCAGTGAAGGGACCTCGGAGGCTTTCTTT
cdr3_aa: CASSEGTSEAFF

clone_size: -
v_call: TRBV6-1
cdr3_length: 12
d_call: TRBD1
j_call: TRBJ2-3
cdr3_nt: TGTGCCAGCAGTCACAGGGGGGATACGCAGTATTTT
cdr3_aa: CASSHRGDTQYF

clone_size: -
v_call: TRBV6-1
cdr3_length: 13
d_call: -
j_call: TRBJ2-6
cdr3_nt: TGTGCCAGCGGGGGTTATGGGGCCAACGTCCTGACTTTC
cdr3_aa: CASGGYGANVLTF

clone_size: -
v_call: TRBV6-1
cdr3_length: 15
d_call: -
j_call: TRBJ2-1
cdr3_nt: TGTGCCAGCAGTGGACTAGTCGGAAGTTACAATGAGCAGTTCTTC
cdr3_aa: CASSGLVGSYNEQFF

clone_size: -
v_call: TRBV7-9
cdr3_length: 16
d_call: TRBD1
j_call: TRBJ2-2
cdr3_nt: TGTGCCAGCAGCCCACGGACAGGGGGGGACACCGGGGAGCTGTTTTTT
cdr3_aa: CASSPRTGGDTGELFF